Sequencing of this T cell receptor beta chain was carried out in a study of cytomegalovirus exposure and HLA in healthy donors. At the level of the study: Out of roughly 170 million T cells, an earlier analysis found around 120 million unique TCR beta sequences in total.

The PCR employed 60 Vbeta primers together with 13 Jbeta primers. Profiled with immunoSEQ multiplex PCR; TCRdb holds only in-frame clones, not every one. Of 200,000 or so clones in the sample, over 75% are singletons; the top ten hold roughly 0.1%. Germline V gives CDR1 SGHRS, CDR2 YFSETQ. The CDR3 covers 15 residues. The ends were cut back, 2 bases at V and 7 bases at J, with 13 bases in the middle. About this clone itself: Its matching antigen is unknown.

Study-wide findings and caveats: HLA restriction was apparent for most CMV-associated TCR beta chains in a later analysis. High sensitivity and specificity were reportedly achieved when the classifier diagnosed cytomegalovirus status.

The sequencing sample was made of PBMCs. This TCR came from a boy aged 2-9 years in good health and CMV-seronegative. The chain combines TRBV5-1 with TRBJ1-6; D is unresolved. The CDR3 sequence is CASSLMGPQNSPLHF. The CDR3 DNA sequence: TGCGCCAGCAGCTTAATGGGCCCACAGAATTCACCCCTCCACTTT.